This passage covers 24 T cell receptor beta chains from one sample sequenced in a study of vaccination effects on CD4 cells after COVID-19. Subsequent to approximately 11 days of culture, CD4+ T cells were isolated. Either the BNT162b2 or mRNA-1273 vaccine was given to participants in two doses. Method: immunoSEQ multiplex PCR; TCRdb's copy keeps in-frame clones and lacks some. Of about 40,000 clones listed, approximately 70% are singletons. Their target antigens are unknown. Material: CD4+ T cells from PBMCs cultured without peptide, obtained after COVID-19 vaccination. These receptors all stem from a human donor who received a COVID-19 vaccine.

The CDR3 here is CASSTRQTSNYGYTF. CDR3 sequence (DNA): TGTGCCAGCAGCACGCGACAGACCTCTAACTATGGCTACACCTTC. The chain uses TRBV27 and TRBJ1-2, with D perhaps TRBD1 (5 bases). This CDR3 spans 15 amino acids. CDR1 MNHEY and CDR2 SMNVEV come from the germline V gene (reference sequence). The germline V and J ends were trimmed by 6 bases and 0 bases, with 14 bases remaining between them.

This clone was counted a few times. This rearrangement joins TRBV18 to TRBJ1-5; 7 positions match TRBD1. The junction had 8 bases not matched to a gene; V was cut back by 3 bases and J by 3 bases. The CDR3 has 16 residues. Germline-derived CDR1 and CDR2 are KGHSH and LQKENI. Here the CDR3 DNA reads TGTGCCAGCTCACCTACAGGGGAGGGGAACAATCAGCCCCAGCATTTT. This codes for CASSPTGEGNNQPQHF.

The genes are TRBV5-1 and TRBJ1-6, with D perhaps matching TRBD1 (5 bases). CDR3 length equals 15 residues. Trimming shortened V by 6 bases and J by 9 bases, and 19 bases separated the two germline ends. CDR1 and CDR2 (germline): SGHRS, YFSETQ. The CDR3 protein is CASTETALIGSPLHF. Written as DNA, the CDR3 is TGCGCCAGCACTGAGACAGCCTTAATAGGTTCACCCCTCCACTTT. Based on the CDR3 plus reference TRBV5-1 and TRBJ1-6, the full variable domain is KAGVTQTPRYLIKTRGQQVTLSCSPISGHRSVSWYQQTPGQGLQFLFEYFSETQRNKGNFPGRFSGRQFSNSRSEMNVSTLELGDSALYLCASTETALIGSPLHFGNGTRLTVT.

The chain combines TRBV6-1 with TRBJ2-1; no definite D call. Trimming removed 2 bases at V and 8 bases at J, with 16 bases between. The germline CDR1 and CDR2 sequences are MNHNS and SASEGT. The CDR3 consists of 15 residues. CDR3 protein: CASSERGLGYYEQFF. In nucleotides, the CDR3 is TGTGCCAGCAGTGAACGCGGCCTAGGTTATTATGAGCAGTTCTTC.

This chain uses TRBV28 with TRBJ2-7; the match to TRBD2 covers 10 bases. Looked up from germline, CDR1 is MDHEN and CDR2 is SYDVKM. The CDR3 contains 14 residues. The ends lost 10 bases at V and 4 bases at J; junction bases unmatched: 10. The CDR3: CATDASGSKYEQYF. The CDR3 DNA sequence: TGTGCCACCGACGCTAGCGGGAGTAAGTACGAGCAGTACTTC.

This rearrangement joins TRBV9 to TRBJ1-2; D possibly corresponds to TRBD1 (6 bases). There are 16 residues in the CDR3. Looked up from germline, CDR1 is SGDLS and CDR2 is YYNGEE. V was pared by 0 bases and J by 2 bases, with 14 bases between. CDR3 nucleotides: TGTGCCAGCAGCGTAGTCAGGGGCCCCTTGAACTATGGCTACACCTTC. Its translation: CASSVVRGPLNYGYTF.

J is TRBJ2-1 and V is TRBV20-1; TRBD2 aligns across 11 bases. Germline CDR1 reads DFQATT; CDR2 reads SNEGSKA (reference sequence). The CDR3 is 21 residues long. The junction had 20 bases not matched to a gene; V was cut back by 3 bases and J by 1 base. The CDR3 protein is CSASYPHSGGASIQSYNEQFF. The CDR3 DNA reads TGCAGTGCTAGTTACCCCCATAGCGGGGGGGCCTCTATCCAGTCCTACAATGAGCAGTTCTTC.

This chain joins TRBV25-1 and TRBJ1-2; 10 bases are a match to TRBD1. Germline V gene sequence: CDR1 MGHDK, CDR2 SYGVNS. J lost 13 bases, V lost 3 bases, and 11 bases had no gene match. The CDR3 length is 14 residues. CDR3 sequence reads: CASSDPGTGEGSTF. DNA for the CDR3: TGTGCCAGCAGTGACCCAGGGACAGGGGAAGGAAGCACCTTC.

In its sample, this clone was seen a few times. The rearrangement links TRBV30 to TRBJ1-3; perhaps TRBD1 as D (5 bases). The CDR3 contains 14 residues. Germline values: CDR1 GTSNPN, CDR2 SVGIG (reference sequence). The V end lost 3 bases, the J end lost 0 bases, and 9 bases lay between the germline ends. Written as DNA, the CDR3 is TGTGCCTGGAGGGGACCCAGCTCTGGAAACACCATATATTTT. This encodes CAWRGPSSGNTIYF. The full variable domain, rest sourced from reference TRBV30 and TRBJ1-3, is SQTIHQWPATLVQPVGSPLSLECTVEGTSNPNLYWYRQAAGRGLQLLFYSVGIGQISSEVPQNLSASRPQDRQFILSSKKLLLSDSGFYLCAWRGPSSGNTIYFGEGSWLTVV.

The sample holds one count of this clone. One end of the junction varies from germline; a read error may be responsible. V is TRBV2 and J is TRBJ2-7; 14 bases map to TRBD2. Germline CDR1 is SNHLY and CDR2 is FYNNEI. This CDR3 is 13 amino acids long. CDR3: CASRGGTSGSWIF. For the CDR3, the DNA is TGTGCCAGCAGGGGCGGGACTAGCGGGAGTTGGATCTTC.

This chain connects TRBV6-1 to TRBJ1-6; possible D gene TRBD1, 5 bases. CDR1 is MNHNS and CDR2 is SASEGT in the germline V gene. This CDR3 spans 13 amino acids. V shed 3 bases and J shed 7 bases, with 7 bases lying between them. CDR3 sequence (DNA): TGTGCCAGCAGTGAGAGGGACAATTCACCCCTCCACTTT. Translation gives CASSERDNSPLHF.

This clone was counted only a few times. The chain uses TRBV11-2 and TRBJ2-5; weak D call: TRBD2 (6 bases). Germline V lookup: CDR1 SGHAT, CDR2 FQNNGV. With 1 base removed from V and 4 bases from J, the gap between germline ends came to 7 bases. The CDR3 extends over 13 amino acids. CDR3 sequence (DNA): TGTGCCAGCAGCTTAGGGGAGGTAGAGACCCAGTACTTC. Translating it yields CASSLGEVETQYF.

V is TRBV4-1 and J is TRBJ2-5, with 13 bases fitting TRBD2. V lost 4 bases and J lost 5; bases outside the gene matches: 10. Germline V gene lookup returns CDR1 MGHRA and CDR2 YSYEKL. The CDR3 is 17 amino acids. CDR3 protein: CASSPILAGGPKETQYF. The CDR3 DNA reads TGCGCCAGCAGCCCCATACTAGCGGGGGGGCCTAAGGAGACCCAGTACTTC.

This clone has just one count. The rearrangement uses TRBV30 and TRBJ2-1; no reliable D call. Germline-derived CDR1 and CDR2 are GTSNPN and SVGIG (reference sequence). The ends were cut back, 0 bases at V and 12 bases at J, with 15 bases in the middle. This CDR3 is built from 13 residues. This CDR3 is CAWSVSFPNGQFF. The CDR3 region has the DNA TGTGCCTGGAGTGTCTCTTTCCCCAACGGGCAGTTCTTC.

The CDR3 protein is CASSLPLLVGLALNEQFF. CDR3 bases: TGCGCCAGCAGCTTGCCGTTGTTGGTCGGGCTAGCTTTAAATGAGCAGTTCTTC. The chain carries TRBV5-1 and TRBJ2-1, with D possibly TRBD2 on 5 matching bases. The germline V and J ends were trimmed by 1 base and 7 bases, with 24 bases remaining between them. The germline gives CDR1 SGHRS, CDR2 YFSETQ. The CDR3 runs 18 residues.

The chain carries TRBV7-9 and TRBJ2-1, with TRBD2 as a possible D gene (6 bases). CDR3 length: 15 amino acids. CDR1 SEHNR and CDR2 FQNEAQ come from the germline V gene (reference sequence). Trimming removed 2 bases at V and 4 bases at J, with 12 bases between. This chain's CDR3 is CASSLRRGNYNEQFF. CDR3 sequence (DNA): TGTGCCAGCAGCTTACGGCGGGGAAATTACAATGAGCAGTTCTTC.

This chain uses TRBV18 with TRBJ2-7; D ambiguous. Trimming stripped 3 bases from V and 2 bases from J, with 11 bases between. Germline loops: CDR1 KGHSH, CDR2 LQKENI. The CDR3 has 14 residues. The CDR3 bases are TGTGCCAGCTCACCGTCAGCTGGGGCCTACGAGCAGTACTTC. Translated: CASSPSAGAYEQYF.

The V call is TRBV4-2, the J call TRBJ2-5, with TRBD1 matching 7 bases. The V gene end was trimmed by 0 bases and the J gene end by 7 bases; junction bases not matched to a gene: 5. There are 14 residues in the CDR3. Germline CDR1 and CDR2: LGHNA and YNFKEQ. The CDR3 loop is CASSQDRGGVTQYF. The CDR3, as DNA: TGTGCCAGCAGCCAAGATCGAGGGGGCGTGACCCAGTACTTC.

This clone occurred once. This chain links TRBV29-1 with TRBJ1-2; 9 positions agree with TRBD1. This CDR3 contains 14 residues. Germline CDR1 and CDR2: SQVTM and ANQGSEA. Losses at the gene ends were 7 bases for V and 4 bases for J; bases not matched to a gene: 10. The CDR3 here is CSAWGTGGIYGYTF. CDR3 in DNA: TGCAGCGCCTGGGGTACAGGGGGCATCTATGGCTACACCTTC.

V gene TRBV10-3 combines with J gene TRBJ2-7; tentative D call: TRBD1 (6 bases). Trimming took 0 bases from V and 0 from J, leaving 6 bases between them. The length of the CDR3 is 14 residues. Germline loops: CDR1 ENHRY, CDR2 SYGVKD. As DNA, the CDR3 is TGTGCCATCAGTGAGTCGGACAGCTCCTACGAGCAGTACTTC. Translation: CAISESDSSYEQYF.

The rearrangement links TRBV6-5 to TRBJ1-4; tentatively, D is TRBD1 (6 bases). The CDR3 totals 13 residues. Trimming cost V 6 bases and J 10 bases, with 15 bases left between them. The germline CDR1 and CDR2 sequences are MNHEY and SVGAGI. The CDR3 DNA sequence: TGTGCCAGCAGGGGAGGGGGACACGCAAAACTGTTTTTT. Its translation is CASRGGGHAKLFF.

The V call is TRBV5-1, the J call TRBJ2-1; 10 bases are shared with TRBD2. In germline, CDR1 is SGHRS, CDR2 YFSETQ. After removal of 1 base from V and 2 bases from J, the junction contained 9 bases not matched to a gene. The CDR3 is 18 amino acids. The CDR3 is CASSLYLAGDQTYNEQFF. The CDR3 nucleotides are TGCGCCAGCAGCTTGTACCTAGCGGGGGATCAGACCTACAATGAGCAGTTCTTC.

The chain's CDR3 is CASSKGQGEVGSGANVLTF. As DNA, the CDR3 is TGTGCCAGTAGCAAAGGACAGGGGGAGGTGGGCTCTGGGGCCAACGTCCTGACTTTC. The rearrangement uses TRBV19 and TRBJ2-6; the match to TRBD1 covers 10 bases. V lost 6 bases to trimming and J lost 0 bases; unmatched junction nucleotides: 11. This CDR3 has 19 amino acids. Germline values: CDR1 LNHDA, CDR2 SQIVND (reference sequence).

V gene TRBV10-2 combines with J gene TRBJ1-1; D gene ambiguous. Trimming took 5 bases from V and 1 from J, leaving 11 bases between them. Looked up from germline, CDR1 is WSHSY and CDR2 is SAAADI. CDR3 size: 14 residues. In DNA, the CDR3 is TGCGCCAGCAGTACTATCATGTCGAACACTGAAGCTTTCTTT. This translates into CASSTIMSNTEAFF.